The 5 T cell receptor beta chains listed next were all sequenced from one sample in a study of T cell changes during pregnancy in multiple sclerosis. Assay: immunoSEQ multiplex PCR; the TCRdb copy retains only in-frame clones and omits some. The sample lists 100,000 or so clones, roughly 93% seen once, with roughly 1% in the top ten. Material: peripheral blood, obtained before pregnancy. These receptors were collected from a female donor with multiple sclerosis, enrolled in a pregnancy study.

This chain uses TRBV5-4 with TRBJ2-2; 7 bases are a match to TRBD1. V gave up 0 bases and J gave up 6 bases; unmatched junction bases: 5. Germline V gene lookup returns CDR1 SGHNT and CDR2 YYREEE (reference sequence). This CDR3 is built from 15 residues. The CDR3 reads CASSLDRGPAGELFF. CDR3 DNA sequence: TGTGCCAGCAGCTTGGACAGGGGTCCAGCCGGGGAGCTGTTTTTT.

Regarding this clone: Other DNA variants within this sample encode the same CDR3. The rearrangement uses TRBV7-9 and TRBJ2-7; no firm D call. This CDR3 has 12 residues. The germline CDR1 and CDR2 sequences are SEHNR and FQNEAQ (reference sequence). Trimming took off 6 bases at V and 4 bases at J, with 10 bases between the two ends. CDR3 residues: CASSLSPYEQYF. The CDR3 DNA is TGTGCCAGCAGTCTTAGTCCTTACGAGCAGTACTTC.

In nucleotides, the CDR3 is TGTGCTAGTGGCCTCGGACAGGCGGAGGGCTACACCTTC. Translation: CASGLGQAEGYTF. The V and J genes are TRBV12-5 and TRBJ1-2, with 7 bases aligning to TRBD1. V lost 6 bases to trimming and J lost 8 bases; unmatched junction nucleotides: 9. This CDR3 region has 13 residues. CDR1 LGHNT and CDR2 FRNRAP come from the germline V gene.

V usage is TRBV6-5 and J usage is TRBJ1-2; D possibly corresponds to TRBD1 (6 bases). The germline V gene has CDR1 MNHEY and CDR2 SVGAGI. CDR3 length: 16 residues. V lost 0 bases and J lost 4, with 15 bases in between. CDR3 DNA sequence: TGTGCCAGCAGTTACTCGAGCGAGGGGGTACCCTATGGCTACACCTTC. Translation: CASSYSSEGVPYGYTF.

This chain links TRBV9 with TRBJ2-3; 10 bases align to TRBD2. This CDR3 has 14 residues. CDR1 and CDR2 from the germline V gene are SGDLS and YYNGEE. With 1 base clipped from V and 6 bases from J, the junction kept 2 bases outside the gene matches. This CDR3 is CASSVTSGTDTQYF. In nucleotides, the CDR3 is TGTGCCAGCAGCGTAACTAGCGGGACGGATACGCAGTATTTT. The complete variable domain, with remaining parts taken from reference TRBV9 and TRBJ2-3, reads DSGVTQTPKHLITATGQRVTLRCSPRSGDLSVYWYQQSLDQGLQFLIQYYNGEERAKGNILERFSAQQFPDLHSELNLSSLELGDSALYFCASSVTSGTDTQYFGPGTRLTVL.